This T cell receptor (beta chain) was sequenced in a study of metastatic and nonmetastatic thyroid tumors. Whole-study context: Blood and tumor or nodule tissue repertoires from malignant and benign thyroid patients were compared. Study outcomes and limitations: The study reportedly found significantly higher TCR beta diversity in malignant thyroid tumors than benign nodules, in blood and tumor.

This clone was found many times. Its target is not known. All patients were treatment-naive before thyroid surgery. CDR1 is LNHDA and CDR2 is SQIVND in the germline V gene (reference sequence). CDR3 size: 14 residues. V lost 1 base, J lost 6 bases, and 10 bases lay in between. As processed by the authors: A classifier for distant metastasis in papillary thyroid cancer was constructed using CDR3 differences observed across clinicopathological groups. Using MiXCR, TCRdb reanalyzed the PCR reads. Here the V and J calls rest on TCRdb's processing, not on the authors' analysis. The table shows 100,000 or so clones, with about 15% occurring only once.

The clonotype comes from a female donor with papillary thyroid cancer or a benign thyroid nodule (not recorded which). Some clones in this sample may be carry-over from other donors' samples. The source material was blood. The chain joins TRBV19 to TRBJ2-1; D remains unclear. This CDR3 is CASSIGNPSNEQFF. Here the CDR3 DNA reads TGTGCCAGTAGTATAGGAAACCCTTCCAATGAGCAGTTCTTC.